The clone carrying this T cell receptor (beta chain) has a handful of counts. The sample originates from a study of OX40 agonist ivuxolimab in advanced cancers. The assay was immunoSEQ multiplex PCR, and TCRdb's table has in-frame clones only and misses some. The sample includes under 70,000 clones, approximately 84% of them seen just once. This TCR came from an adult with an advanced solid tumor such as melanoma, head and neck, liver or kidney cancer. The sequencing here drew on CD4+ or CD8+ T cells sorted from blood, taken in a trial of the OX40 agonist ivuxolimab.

As DNA, the CDR3 is TGTGCCAGCAGCTCACTGGACAGGGGGGACACTGAAGCTTTCTTT. Amino acid sequence: CASSSLDRGDTEAFF. V gene TRBV7-6 combines with J gene TRBJ1-1; 10 bases fit TRBD1. Germline V gene sequence: CDR1 SGHVS, CDR2 FNYEAQ. This CDR3 has 15 amino acids. V was pared by 4 bases and J by 3 bases, with 5 bases of the junction left unmatched. Using reference TRBV7-6 and TRBJ1-1 for the parts outside the CDR3, the full variable domain is GAGVSQSPRYKVTKRGQDVALRCDPISGHVSLYWYRQALGQGPEFLTYFNYEAQQDKSGLPNDRFSAERPEGSISTLTIQRTEQRDSAMYRCASSSLDRGDTEAFFGQGTRLTVV.